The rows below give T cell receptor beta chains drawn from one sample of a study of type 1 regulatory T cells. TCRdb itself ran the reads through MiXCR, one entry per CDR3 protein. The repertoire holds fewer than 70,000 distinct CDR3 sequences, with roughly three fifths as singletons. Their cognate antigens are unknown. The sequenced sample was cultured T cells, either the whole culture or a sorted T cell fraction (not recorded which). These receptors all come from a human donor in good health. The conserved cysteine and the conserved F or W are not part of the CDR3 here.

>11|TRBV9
ASSAIGGTEAF
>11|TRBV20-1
SAPLVGRETQY
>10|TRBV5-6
ASSLKISGAF
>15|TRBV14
ASSPYVSGIGYNEQF
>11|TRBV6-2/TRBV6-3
ASRKTANYGYT
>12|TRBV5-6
ASSGGGAGETQY
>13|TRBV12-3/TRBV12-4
ASSPSWGLQETQY
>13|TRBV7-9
ASSLDGTSRNEQY
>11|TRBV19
ASSTGHALGYT
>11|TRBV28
ASSLSGGQPQH
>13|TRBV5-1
ASSPRGLAAYEQY
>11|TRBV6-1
ASADRAPYEQY
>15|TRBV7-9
ASNKGPTGSWEETQY
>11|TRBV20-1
SASYQTNTEAF
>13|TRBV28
ASSGTSGSSSEQF
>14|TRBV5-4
ARSLAGHTNTGELF
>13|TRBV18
ASSPQSLYQETQY
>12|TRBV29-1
SVVEGSSNQPQH
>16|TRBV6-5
ASSYSAPGPIMNTEAF
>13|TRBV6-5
ASSVNQGADSPLH
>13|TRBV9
ASSVVGSGTDTQY
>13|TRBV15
ATSRETGLVNEQF
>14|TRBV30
AWSVGGGTANYGYT
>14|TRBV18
ASSPTQLAHPYEQY
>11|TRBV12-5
ASAMGGTGELF
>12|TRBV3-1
ASSQDLGNQPQH
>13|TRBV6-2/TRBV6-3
ASSPRRVPTGELF
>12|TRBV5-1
ASDPGGTGETQY
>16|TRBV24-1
ATSDPSVRRESSNEQF
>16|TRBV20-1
SARDPIALHSKTDTQY
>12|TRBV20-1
SSQGLAGRNEQF
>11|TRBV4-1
ASSKGLQETQY
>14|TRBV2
ASSVEVGRSNQPQH
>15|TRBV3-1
ASSHRTLGQGIDEQY
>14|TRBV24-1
ATSDRGQGVVNEQY
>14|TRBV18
ASSRTGTGANEKLF
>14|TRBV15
ATSFSGRGRHNEQF
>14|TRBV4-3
ASSQEINFGNYEQY
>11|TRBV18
ASSPPDRYEQY
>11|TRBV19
ASSMTGGTEAF
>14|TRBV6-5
ASSYGDRINSETQY
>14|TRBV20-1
SAAGGREVSYNEQF
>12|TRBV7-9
ASSLVAVSTEAF
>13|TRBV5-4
ASSPRTSGEETQY
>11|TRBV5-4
ASSLPGINEQF